This TCR beta chain was captured in a study of molecular identifiers for immune sequencing clone quantification. Study outcomes and limitations: Amid some 1 million naive cells, spiked Jurkat TCR RNA from one cell was reportedly still detectable. Effector cells had over 97% of their molecules in clones above 20 RNA copies, while naive cells had under 1%.

With respect to this clonotype: The target antigen is unknown. One end of the junction fails to match germline, which may point to a read error.

Germline-derived CDR1 and CDR2 are SGHRS and YFSETQ. The CDR3 length is 16 residues. MiXCR was run by TCRdb on the PCR reads, yielding one entry per CDR3 protein. In the table there are about 510,000 distinct CDR3 sequences, less than 30% of which are singletons. The chain uses TRBV5-1 and TRBJ1-2; 7 bases line up with TRBD1. The sequence was obtained from a human donor in good health. Some libraries in this study had Jurkat cell RNA spiked in. The sample taken for sequencing was naive CD8+ T cells from blood, with Jurkat cell RNA spiked in. Subset specified: FACS-sorted CD8+CD4-CCR7+CD45RA+ naive T cells. The CDR3, as DNA: TGCGCCAGCAGCCCGAGGGACAGCTACGCGGAATATGACTACACCTTC. It translates to CASSPRDSYAEYDYTF.